This T cell receptor (beta chain) was identified during a study of CD4 T cells in relation to SARS-CoV-2 and coronaviruses. Study-level background: ViraFEST: approximately 10-day antigen culture of PBMCs, then TCR beta CDR3 sequencing.

TCRdb's copy holds only in-frame clones and misses some; the assay was immunoSEQ multiplex PCR. Of tens of thousands of clones in the sample, 68% were seen once. Unexposed donor CD4+ T cells date from 2011-2018, before the COVID-19 pandemic. After roughly ten days of culture, CD4+ T cells were isolated. Details on this clone: Its antigen is not identified.

V was trimmed by 4 bases and J by 6 bases, leaving 16 bases between them. The CDR3 has 14 residues. CDR1 SGHAT and CDR2 FQNNGV come from the germline V gene. The chain joins TRBV11-2 to TRBJ2-7, with a possible D match to TRBD2 (5 bases). The material sequenced was CD4+ T cells from PBMCs, cultured in vitro. This receptor was identified in a human donor in good health. The CDR3 protein is CASSSVRGFGEQYF. In DNA, the CDR3 is TGTGCCAGCAGCTCGGTTCGAGGGTTTGGCGAGCAGTACTTC.